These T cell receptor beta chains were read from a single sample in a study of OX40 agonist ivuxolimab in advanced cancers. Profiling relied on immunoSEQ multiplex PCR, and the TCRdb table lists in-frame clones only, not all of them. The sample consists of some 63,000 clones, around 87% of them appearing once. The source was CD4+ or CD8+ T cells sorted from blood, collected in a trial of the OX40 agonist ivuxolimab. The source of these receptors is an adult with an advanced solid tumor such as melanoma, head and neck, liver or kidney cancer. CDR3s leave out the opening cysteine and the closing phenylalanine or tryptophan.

CDR3: ASSPRDTSFQETQY
J: TRBJ2-5
V: TRBV4-1

CDR3: ASTDSYEQY
J: TRBJ2-7
V: TRBV6-6

CDR3: ASSPPAGELF
J: TRBJ2-2
V: TRBV9

CDR3: ASSQGEGNPYNEQF
J: TRBJ2-1
V: TRBV4-2

CDR3: ASSLLHSGSGANVLT
J: TRBJ2-6
V: TRBV27

CDR3: AISNTDRDLRYGYT
J: TRBJ1-2
V: TRBV10-3

CDR3: ASSLRVAGELF
J: TRBJ2-2
V: TRBV5-1

CDR3: ASSPGASGQETQY
J: TRBJ2-5
V: TRBV18

CDR3: SAPLAETQY
J: TRBJ2-5
V: TRBV20-1

CDR3: ASKASPSSYNEQF
J: TRBJ2-1
V: TRBV5-1

CDR3: ASSQVLIASRGEQF
J: TRBJ2-1
V: TRBV14

CDR3: ASSHGGRDEKLF
J: TRBJ1-4
V: TRBV6-1

CDR3: ASSSQGGYVNTEAF
J: TRBJ1-1
V: TRBV7-9

CDR3: ASSPTSGGRGETQY
J: TRBJ2-5
V: TRBV7-2

CDR3: ASSLRNEQF
J: TRBJ2-1
V: TRBV5-6

CDR3: ASSLGPALSGNTIY
J: TRBJ1-3
V: TRBV5-4

CDR3: ASSPMGTASTEAF
J: TRBJ1-1
V: TRBV18

CDR3: ASSFIQTNTGELF
J: TRBJ2-2
V: TRBV5-1

CDR3: ASSPQAFSGNTIY
J: TRBJ1-3
V: TRBV7-2

CDR3: ASSAGLRNYYEQY
J: TRBJ2-7
V: TRBV9

CDR3: ASSLSGPRNTIY
J: TRBJ1-3
V: TRBV28

CDR3: ASSYDWETQY
J: TRBJ2-5
V: TRBV6-6

CDR3: ASRIKGHEQY
J: TRBJ2-7
V: TRBV6-5

CDR3: ASSILGGSYEQY
J: TRBJ2-7
V: TRBV19

CDR3: ASSYSLEGEKLF
J: TRBJ1-4
V: TRBV5-1

CDR3: ASTRQASYNSPLH
J: TRBJ1-6
V: TRBV5-6

CDR3: ASSIQGSTEAF
J: TRBJ1-1
V: TRBV5-4

CDR3: ASSLEAGKGSEAF
J: TRBJ1-1
V: TRBV5-1

CDR3: ASSTGDSGANVLT
J: TRBJ2-6
V: TRBV7-2

CDR3: ASSIRLAGSSGANVLT
J: TRBJ2-6
V: TRBV19

CDR3: ASRPDGGVTTGELF
J: TRBJ2-2
V: TRBV5-6

CDR3: ASSLGFGDGQPQH
J: TRBJ1-5
V: TRBV5-1

CDR3: ASSRGAAYEQY
J: TRBJ2-7
V: TRBV5-1

CDR3: ASSLRTGTAADTQY
J: TRBJ2-3
V: TRBV7-9

CDR3: ASSLGGNRGLEETQY
J: TRBJ2-5
V: TRBV11-2

CDR3: SVETAYYGYT
J: TRBJ1-2
V: TRBV29-1

CDR3: ASRARGGVTDTQY
J: TRBJ2-3
V: TRBV2

CDR3: ASSSDRYADTQY
J: TRBJ2-3
V: TRBV5-1

CDR3: ASSFGTSNEQY
J: TRBJ2-7
V: TRBV7-9

CDR3: ASSLREGRSYEQY
J: TRBJ2-7
V: TRBV6-5

CDR3: ASSLIRGEKLF
J: TRBJ1-4
V: TRBV27

CDR3: ASRGRGSNTGELF
J: TRBJ2-2
V: TRBV19

CDR3: ASNQGWETQY
J: TRBJ2-5
V: TRBV28

CDR3: AWSGGMTDTQY
J: TRBJ2-3
V: TRBV30

CDR3: ASSPPQGARYEQY
J: TRBJ2-7
V: TRBV18

CDR3: ASQFEGRLYGYT
J: TRBJ1-2
V: TRBV6-1

CDR3: ASTPRDYYNEQY
J: TRBJ2-7
V: TRBV5-6

CDR3: ASSMGDWMNTEAF
J: TRBJ1-1
V: TRBV19

CDR3: ASSQDRAGTDTQY
J: TRBJ2-3
V: TRBV14

CDR3: ASSYNRGEKLF
J: TRBJ1-4
V: TRBV6-5

CDR3: ASSWEGTEANGYT
J: TRBJ1-2
V: TRBV5-1

CDR3: ASSLGRGGTSGNNEQF
J: TRBJ2-1
V: TRBV11-3